The rows below give T cell receptor beta chains drawn from one sample of a study of blood T cell repertoires in COVID-19. Sequencing used immunoSEQ multiplex PCR; TCRdb keeps in-frame clones, though not all of them. The table lists a few hundred thousand clones, approximately 86% of them singletons. Input material: peripheral blood. These receptors came from a human donor with COVID-19, enrolled during active disease. The donor label of this sample is uncertain. CDR3s include the opening cysteine and the closing phenylalanine or tryptophan. Each record gives: J gene, D gene, clone size, V gene, CDR3 DNA, CDR3 protein. A D gene is named only where the DNA matches it firmly. Not every row has a clone size; where given, it reads once, few, many or a size class.

J gene: TRBJ1-2
D gene: .
clone size: .
V gene: TRBV30
CDR3 DNA: TGTGCCTGGAGTGGGGGGCTGTCGGAGTATGGCTACACCTTC
CDR3 protein: CAWSGGLSEYGYTF

J gene: TRBJ2-1
D gene: TRBD1
clone size: .
V gene: TRBV4-3
CDR3 DNA: TGCGCCAGCAGCCCAGGACAGGACGTTTATGAGCAGTTCTTC
CDR3 protein: CASSPGQDVYEQFF

J gene: TRBJ2-7
D gene: TRBD2
clone size: .
V gene: TRBV7-2
CDR3 DNA: TGTGCCAGCAGCTTAGCCGGAGGGACTAGCGGGAGTCGCGAGCAGTACTTC
CDR3 protein: CASSLAGGTSGSREQYF

J gene: TRBJ1-5
D gene: TRBD1
clone size: once
V gene: TRBV19
CDR3 DNA: TGTGCCAGTACCCATGGGGGGCTGCCTGACAGGGTGGGGAATCAGCCCCAGCATTTT
CDR3 protein: CASTHGGLPDRVGNQPQHF

J gene: TRBJ2-7
D gene: TRBD1
clone size: .
V gene: TRBV6-5
CDR3 DNA: TGTGCCAGCTCGGGACAGGGGCCTCCCTACGAGCAGTACTTC
CDR3 protein: CASSGQGPPYEQYF

J gene: TRBJ2-3
D gene: .
clone size: .
V gene: TRBV28
CDR3 DNA: TGTGCCAGCACCCTGAACACCCTGAACACAGATACGCAGTATTTT
CDR3 protein: CASTLNTLNTDTQYF

J gene: TRBJ1-2
D gene: .
clone size: .
V gene: TRBV6-4
CDR3 DNA: TGTGCCAGCAGACACAGGGATGGCGACTATGGCTACACCTTC
CDR3 protein: CASRHRDGDYGYTF

J gene: TRBJ1-2
D gene: .
clone size: .
V gene: TRBV28
CDR3 DNA: TGTGCCAGCATTTCCCTACGGGGGGGTCTTTATGGCTACACCTTC
CDR3 protein: CASISLRGGLYGYTF

J gene: TRBJ2-3
D gene: TRBD2
clone size: .
V gene: TRBV4-3
CDR3 DNA: TGCGCCAGCAGCCAAGAACTAGCGTCGGATACAGATACGCAGTATTTT
CDR3 protein: CASSQELASDTDTQYF

J gene: TRBJ1-2
D gene: .
clone size: .
V gene: TRBV6-5
CDR3 DNA: TGTGCCAGCACTCCATCGGGGGACCGTGGGGGCTACACCTTC
CDR3 protein: CASTPSGDRGGYTF

J gene: TRBJ2-7
D gene: TRBD1
clone size: .
V gene: TRBV6-5
CDR3 DNA: TGTGCCAGCAGCCGGGACAGGGGTTCTGAGCAGTACTTC
CDR3 protein: CASSRDRGSEQYF

J gene: TRBJ2-3
D gene: TRBD1
clone size: .
V gene: TRBV7-2
CDR3 DNA: TGTGCCAGCAGGCAGGGGGCTAGCACAGATACGCAGTATTTT
CDR3 protein: CASRQGASTDTQYF

J gene: TRBJ1-3
D gene: .
clone size: once
V gene: TRBV5-1
CDR3 DNA: TGCGCCAGCAGCCTCGCTCACGGGGAAAACACCATATATTTT
CDR3 protein: CASSLAHGENTIYF

J gene: TRBJ2-3
D gene: .
clone size: .
V gene: TRBV3-1/TRBV3-2
CDR3 DNA: TGTGCCAGCAGCCCTCGTCTAGGGAGTTCTCCCCCAGATACGCAGTATTTT
CDR3 protein: CASSPRLGSSPPDTQYF

J gene: TRBJ2-1
D gene: TRBD1
clone size: few
V gene: TRBV5-1
CDR3 DNA: TGCGCCAGCAGCTTATTTTCGGGACAGGGGGCCGATGAGCAGTTCTTC
CDR3 protein: CASSLFSGQGADEQFF

J gene: TRBJ1-6
D gene: TRBD1
clone size: .
V gene: TRBV2
CDR3 DNA: TGTGCCAGCCATTCTCCCGCAGGGGGCAGGAATTCACCCCTCCACTTT
CDR3 protein: CASHSPAGGRNSPLHF

J gene: TRBJ2-7
D gene: .
clone size: .
V gene: TRBV13
CDR3 DNA: TGTGCCAGCAGCCAATACCGGGACTTCTCTTCCTACGAGCAGTACTTC
CDR3 protein: CASSQYRDFSSYEQYF

J gene: TRBJ1-5
D gene: .
clone size: .
V gene: TRBV6-2/TRBV6-3
CDR3 DNA: TGTGCCAGCAGCTCCGACAGGTCGAGTAGCAATCAGCCCCAGCATTTT
CDR3 protein: CASSSDRSSSNQPQHF

J gene: TRBJ1-1
D gene: TRBD1
clone size: .
V gene: TRBV28
CDR3 DNA: TGTGCCAGCAGCCAACAGGGGTTCGGGAACACTGAAGCTTTCTTT
CDR3 protein: CASSQQGFGNTEAFF

J gene: TRBJ1-3
D gene: TRBD1
clone size: .
V gene: TRBV29-1
CDR3 DNA: TGCAGCGTTGGGACAGGGAACTCTGGAAACACCATATATTTT
CDR3 protein: CSVGTGNSGNTIYF

J gene: TRBJ1-6
D gene: .
clone size: .
V gene: TRBV30
CDR3 DNA: TGTGCCTGGAGGGCCGGGACACGGAATTCACCCCTCCACTTT
CDR3 protein: CAWRAGTRNSPLHF

J gene: TRBJ2-2
D gene: .
clone size: once
V gene: TRBV5-1
CDR3 DNA: TGCGCCAGCAGTCCGTCAGGTGGGTCGAACACCGGGGAGCTGTTTTTT
CDR3 protein: CASSPSGGSNTGELFF

J gene: TRBJ2-3
D gene: TRBD2
clone size: .
V gene: TRBV28
CDR3 DNA: TGTGCCAGCAGTTCCCCGGGGGGGGATACGCAGTATTTT
CDR3 protein: CASSSPGGDTQYF

J gene: TRBJ2-2
D gene: .
clone size: .
V gene: TRBV27
CDR3 DNA: TGTGCCAGCACCGGATGGCGGGCTGATAACACCGGGGAGCTGTTTTTT
CDR3 protein: CASTGWRADNTGELFF

J gene: TRBJ2-1
D gene: TRBD2
clone size: .
V gene: TRBV10-2
CDR3 DNA: TGCGCCAGCAGTGAGTCCTCCACTAGCGGGGGAGACAATGAGCAGTTCTTC
CDR3 protein: CASSESSTSGGDNEQFF

J gene: TRBJ1-2
D gene: .
clone size: .
V gene: TRBV29-1
CDR3 DNA: TGCAGCGTTGGACGTGGGGGGAATGGCTACACCTTC
CDR3 protein: CSVGRGGNGYTF

J gene: TRBJ2-2
D gene: .
clone size: .
V gene: TRBV7-2
CDR3 DNA: TGTGCCAGCAGCCCAAATGCGGCCCTCGCGAACACCGGGGAGCTGTTTTTT
CDR3 protein: CASSPNAALANTGELFF

J gene: TRBJ1-2
D gene: TRBD1
clone size: .
V gene: TRBV29-1
CDR3 DNA: TGCAGCGCCGAACCGGGACAGGGGGCAGGGGGCTACACCTTC
CDR3 protein: CSAEPGQGAGGYTF

J gene: TRBJ1-3
D gene: TRBD1
clone size: .
V gene: TRBV6-5
CDR3 DNA: TGTGCCAGCCGGGACAGGGGTAGACCTGGAAACACCATATATTTT
CDR3 protein: CASRDRGRPGNTIYF

J gene: TRBJ1-1
D gene: TRBD1
clone size: .
V gene: TRBV27
CDR3 DNA: TGTGCCAGCAGTTTACCGTCGACAGGGGGAGAGGGGGCAAACACTGAAGCTTTCTTT
CDR3 protein: CASSLPSTGGEGANTEAFF

J gene: TRBJ2-7
D gene: TRBD2
clone size: .
V gene: TRBV11-2
CDR3 DNA: TGTGCCAGCAGCTTCGGACTAGCGGGAGACGAGCAGTACTTC
CDR3 protein: CASSFGLAGDEQYF

J gene: TRBJ2-6
D gene: TRBD1
clone size: .
V gene: TRBV2
CDR3 DNA: TGTGCCAGCAGTATTTCCGGGACAGGGGCTCCAGGGGCCAACGTCCTGACTTTC
CDR3 protein: CASSISGTGAPGANVLTF

J gene: TRBJ1-2
D gene: .
clone size: .
V gene: TRBV6-5
CDR3 DNA: TGTGCCAGCAGTCTACGACATGGGAGTGACTATGGCTACACCTTC
CDR3 protein: CASSLRHGSDYGYTF

J gene: TRBJ2-3
D gene: TRBD1
clone size: .
V gene: TRBV24-1
CDR3 DNA: TGTGCCACCTCCGGGACAGGGGGCGCGGGCACAGATACGCAGTATTTT
CDR3 protein: CATSGTGGAGTDTQYF